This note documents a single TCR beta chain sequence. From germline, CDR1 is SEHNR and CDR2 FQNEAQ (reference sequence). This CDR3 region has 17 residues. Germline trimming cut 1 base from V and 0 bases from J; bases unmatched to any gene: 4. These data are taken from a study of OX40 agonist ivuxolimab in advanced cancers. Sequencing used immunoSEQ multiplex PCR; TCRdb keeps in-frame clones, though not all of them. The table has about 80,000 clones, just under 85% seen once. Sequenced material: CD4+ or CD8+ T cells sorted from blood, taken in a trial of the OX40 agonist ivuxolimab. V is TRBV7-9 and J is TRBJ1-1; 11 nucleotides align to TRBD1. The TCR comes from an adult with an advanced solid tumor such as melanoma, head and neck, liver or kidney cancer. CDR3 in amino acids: CASSLGTGGLVNTEAFF. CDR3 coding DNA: TGTGCCAGCAGCTTAGGGACAGGGGGCCTAGTGAACACTGAAGCTTTCTTT.